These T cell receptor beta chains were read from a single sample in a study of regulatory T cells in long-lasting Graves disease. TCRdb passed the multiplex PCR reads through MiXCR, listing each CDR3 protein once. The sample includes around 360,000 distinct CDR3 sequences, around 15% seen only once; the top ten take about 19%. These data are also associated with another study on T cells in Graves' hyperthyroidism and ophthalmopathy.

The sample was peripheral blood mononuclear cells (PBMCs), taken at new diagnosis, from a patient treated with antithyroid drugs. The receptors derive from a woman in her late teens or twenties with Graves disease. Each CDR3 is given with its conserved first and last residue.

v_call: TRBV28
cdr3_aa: CASGELQPYEQYF

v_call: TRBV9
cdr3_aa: CASSDGTSGREQFF

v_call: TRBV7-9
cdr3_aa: CASNLALNGYTF

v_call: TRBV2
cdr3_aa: CASSAPLAGGLNEQFF

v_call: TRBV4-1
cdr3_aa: CASSQVPGEYNEQFF

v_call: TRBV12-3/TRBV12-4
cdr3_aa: CASSRQGLGGRYGYTF

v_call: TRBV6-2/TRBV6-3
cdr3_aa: CASGRDSNTGELFF

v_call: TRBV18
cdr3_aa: CASSTSSGSSYEQYF

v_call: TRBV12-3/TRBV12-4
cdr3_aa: CASRGTSGGQSQETQYF

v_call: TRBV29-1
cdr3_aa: CSVEGGGAETGELFF

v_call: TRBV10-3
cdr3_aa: CAISNPTSGQETQYF

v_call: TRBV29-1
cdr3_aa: CSVEDRQDTYEQYF

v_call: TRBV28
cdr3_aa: CASSLIWQGGYNEQFF

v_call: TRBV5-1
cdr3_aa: CASSSQSGSSYNEQFF

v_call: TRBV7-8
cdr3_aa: CASSSGGARGRSYEQYF

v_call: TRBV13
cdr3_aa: CASSPSAKNTEAFF

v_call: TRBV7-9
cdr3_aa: CASSFGQYNEQFF

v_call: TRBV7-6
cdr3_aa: CASSHGNRGGNEKLFF

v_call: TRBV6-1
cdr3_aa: CASCRGGNQPQHF

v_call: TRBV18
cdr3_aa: CASSPGGHEQYF

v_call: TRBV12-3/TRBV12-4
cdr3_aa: CASTPRPDTEAFF

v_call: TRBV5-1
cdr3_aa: CASSPPTSGSTDTQYF

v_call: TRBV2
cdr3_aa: CASIVSGTRFGYGYTF

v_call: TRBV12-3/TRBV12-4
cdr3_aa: CASRRDIPGEKLFF

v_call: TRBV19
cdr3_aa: CASTGDYNEQFF

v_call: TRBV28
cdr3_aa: CASSLSTGPDTQYF

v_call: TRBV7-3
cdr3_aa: CASSLSSGTSDEQLF

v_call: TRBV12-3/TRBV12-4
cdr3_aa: CASSSYSSYTEAFF

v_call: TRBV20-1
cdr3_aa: CSARDRRQPFYNSPLHF

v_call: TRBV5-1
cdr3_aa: CASSLERQANSPLHF

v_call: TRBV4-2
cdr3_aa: CASSQDTEAHEQYF

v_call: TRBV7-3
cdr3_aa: CASSYRDSSYEQYF

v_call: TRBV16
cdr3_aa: CASMRTAGNEQFF

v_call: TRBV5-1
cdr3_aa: CASSPGGFRWTQLQETQYF

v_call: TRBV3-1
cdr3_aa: CASSWRTARGTDTQYF

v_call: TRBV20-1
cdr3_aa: CSAVGAGALSEAFF

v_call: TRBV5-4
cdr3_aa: CASSFFQGAGYGYTF

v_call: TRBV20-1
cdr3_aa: CSATDRGPLDEQFF

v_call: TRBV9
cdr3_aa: CASSPDRTSSYEQYF

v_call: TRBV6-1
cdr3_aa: CASSLAGGPKDTQYF

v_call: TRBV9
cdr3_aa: CASSVGHYQETQYF

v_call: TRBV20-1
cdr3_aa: CSAEAAYQPQHF

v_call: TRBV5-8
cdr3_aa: CASRLPRDTEAFF

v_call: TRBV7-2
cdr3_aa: CASSRDLTSGRGEQYF

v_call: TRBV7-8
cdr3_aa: CASSDRDRGNQPQHF

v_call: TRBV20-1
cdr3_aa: CSARVTRGGLEAFF

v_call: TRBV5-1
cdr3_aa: CASSPLPTDRFEGYTF

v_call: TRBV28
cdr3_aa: CASSFPQSSYNSPLHF

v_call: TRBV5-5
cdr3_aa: CASSLEDGTYYGYTF

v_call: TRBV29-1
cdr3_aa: CSVEERGGYTF

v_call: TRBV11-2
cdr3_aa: CASSLGQGGTQYF

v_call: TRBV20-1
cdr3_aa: CSARDWGLAGGKETQYF

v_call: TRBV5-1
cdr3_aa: CASSLYPEYEQYF

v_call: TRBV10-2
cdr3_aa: CASGRTSSNQPQHF

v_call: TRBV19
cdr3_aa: CASSTSTSGSSYEQYF

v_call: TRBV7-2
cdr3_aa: CASSSAANTEAFF

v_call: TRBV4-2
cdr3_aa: CASSQFVLAEYNEQFF

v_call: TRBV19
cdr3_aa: CASSLGTVSFSGANVLTF

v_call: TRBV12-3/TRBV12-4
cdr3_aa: CASTSDNEQFF